Below are 22 T cell receptor beta chains sequenced from a single sample in a study of T cells in tumors after PD-1 blockade. This table comes from immunoSEQ multiplex PCR, and its TCRdb copy is limited to in-frame clones, with some not included. The table records approximately 46,000 clones, 60% to 80% of them present only once. Sequencing was performed on PBMCs, taken before anti-PD-1 treatment. The receptor source for this set is a human donor with basal cell carcinoma.

This chain connects TRBV25-1 to TRBJ1-3; weak D call: TRBD1 (5 bases). The CDR3 extends over 15 amino acids. From germline, CDR1 is MGHDK and CDR2 SYGVNS. Trimming pared 1 base from V and 2 bases from J, leaving 9 bases between. In DNA, the CDR3 is TGTGCCAGCAGTGAATGGCAGGGTGCTGGAAACACCATATATTTT. Translating gives CASSEWQGAGNTIYF.

The chain employs TRBV28 and TRBJ1-2, with D perhaps TRBD1 (5 bases). The CDR3 has 14 amino acids. Trimming removed 7 bases at V and 5 bases at J, with 17 bases between. The germline V gene encodes CDR1 MDHEN and CDR2 SYDVKM. The CDR3 protein is CASTRPGGLYGYTF. CDR3 coding DNA: TGTGCCAGCACTCGACCCGGGGGACTATATGGCTACACCTTC.

The V and J genes are TRBV15 and TRBJ1-3; D is unclear. The CDR3 sequence is 12 residues long. Germline V gene lookup returns CDR1 LNHNV and CDR2 YYDKDF (reference sequence). Trimming took 4 bases from V and 4 from J, leaving 5 bases between them. The CDR3 protein is CATSTEGNTIYF. In DNA form, the CDR3 reads TGTGCCACCAGCACGGAAGGAAACACCATATATTTT.

The J gene is TRBJ1-3, the V gene TRBV19; D gene unclear. The CDR3 spans 15 residues. The germline V gene encodes CDR1 LNHDA and CDR2 SQIVND (reference sequence). The V end lost 3 bases, the J end lost 0 bases, and 9 bases lay between the germline ends. This CDR3 reads CASSISASSGNTIYF. CDR3 DNA sequence: TGTGCCAGTAGTATCAGCGCCAGCTCTGGAAACACCATATATTTT.

J is TRBJ1-5 and V is TRBV5-6; weak D call: TRBD1 (6 bases). In germline, CDR1 is SGHDT, CDR2 YYEEEE. The CDR3 consists of 13 residues. With 3 bases removed from V and 6 bases from J, the gap between germline ends came to 10 bases. CDR3 coding DNA: TGTGCCAGCAGCTCGGGGGGGGCTCAGCCCCAGCATTTT. Translated, it gives CASSSGGAQPQHF.

The chain couples TRBV6-5 to TRBJ2-2; 7 bases are a match to TRBD1. This CDR3 contains 14 residues. Germline V CDR1 and CDR2: MNHEY, SVGAGI. After removal of 8 bases from V and 6 bases from J, the junction contained 9 bases not matched to a gene. This CDR3 is CASRTTGTAGELFF. CDR3 in DNA: TGTGCCAGCCGAACGACAGGGACGGCCGGGGAGCTGTTTTTT.

The rearrangement links TRBV21-1 to TRBJ2-7; TRBD1 is taken as the D call from the table, unchecked against the DNA. TRBV21-1 is a pseudogene segment. This CDR3 is 14 amino acids long. CDR3 amino acids: CASSKYWQTYEQYF. The CDR3 coding sequence is TGTGCCAGCAGCAAGTATTGGCAGACCTACGAGCAGTACTTC.

The chain combines TRBV7-2 with TRBJ2-3; no definite D call. Between the trimmed V and J ends, which lost 1 base and 2 bases, there was a span of 1 base. The CDR3 length is 12 residues. The germline CDR1 and CDR2 sequences are SGHTA and FQGNSA. The CDR3 spells CASSLDTDTQYF. The CDR3 nucleotides read TGTGCCAGCAGCTTAGACACAGATACGCAGTATTTT.

V usage is TRBV24-1 and J usage is TRBJ2-1; TRBD2 matches at 10 bases. The J segment lost 6 bases and the V segment lost 4 bases, leaving 8 bases of the junction unmatched. Germline V gene data show CDR1 as KGHDR and CDR2 as SFDVKD. The CDR3 runs to 16 residues. The CDR3 is CATSDPVQRGGNEQFF. CDR3 nucleotides: TGTGCCACCAGTGACCCGGTCCAGCGGGGGGGCAATGAGCAGTTCTTC.

The chain is built from TRBV4-2 and TRBJ2-3, with 8 positions matching TRBD2. This CDR3 contains 17 residues. V dropped 1 base and J dropped 1; count of bases not matched to a gene: 7. The germline CDR1 and CDR2 sequences are LGHNA and YNFKEQ. The DNA for the CDR3 is TGTGCCAGCAGCCAAGGGGGGCATAGCGGGGGCACAGATACGCAGTATTTT. It yields the protein CASSQGGHSGGTDTQYF.

The chain employs TRBV29-1 and TRBJ2-7; 12 nucleotides agree with TRBD2. The CDR3 runs to 17 residues. The ends lost 1 base at V and 0 bases at J; junction bases unmatched: 7. Germline V gene sequence: CDR1 SQVTM, CDR2 ANQGSEA. CDR3 bases: TGCAGCGTTGAAGGGGGACTAGCGGGCGGTAGCTCCTACGAGCAGTACTTC. Translating gives CSVEGGLAGGSSYEQYF.

This chain joins TRBV2 and TRBJ2-1, with 15 bases that match TRBD2. After removal of 8 bases from V and 9 bases from J, the junction contained 8 bases not matched to a gene. Germline V lookup: CDR1 SNHLY, CDR2 FYNNEI. This CDR3 contains 15 residues. The DNA for the CDR3 is TGTGCCAGCGAACCTCGGGGACTAGCGGGAGGTGAGCAGTTCTTC. Its translation: CASEPRGLAGGEQFF.

V gene TRBV28 combines with J gene TRBJ1-2, with TRBD1 matching 8 bases. The V segment lost 3 bases and the J segment 4 bases; nucleotides outside the gene matches: 10. In germline, CDR1 is MDHEN, CDR2 SYDVKM. CDR3 length equals 16 residues. The CDR3 spells CASSFLSGGSFYGYTF. The CDR3 nucleotides read TGTGCCAGCAGTTTTCTGTCAGGGGGCTCGTTCTATGGCTACACCTTC.

The chain recombines TRBV5-1 with TRBJ2-7; TRBD1 might be the D (6 bases). The CDR3 loop spans 16 amino acids. Germline-derived CDR1 and CDR2 are SGHRS and YFSETQ. Trimming removed 2 bases at V and 0 bases at J, with 15 bases between. The CDR3 sequence: CASSLGGDALSYEQYF. CDR3 nucleotide sequence: TGCGCCAGCAGCTTAGGGGGAGATGCCCTCTCCTACGAGCAGTACTTC.

The gene calls are TRBV6-5 and TRBJ2-7; weak D call: TRBD2 (6 bases). Between the trimmed V and J ends, which lost 0 bases and 4 bases, there was a span of 13 bases. The CDR3 totals 15 residues. CDR1 is MNHEY, CDR2 SVGAGI, per germline. The DNA of the CDR3 is TGTGCCAGCAGTTACTCCGGGGGTCGTCTGTACGAGCAGTACTTC. This encodes CASSYSGGRLYEQYF.

This clone was observed once. This chain uses TRBV21-1 with TRBJ2-7; the D call of TRBD2 is as the table states it, not checked on the DNA. TRBV21-1 is a pseudogene segment. This CDR3 comprises 16 residues. The chain's CDR3 is CASSKAGTSESYEQYF. CDR3 DNA: TGTGCCAGCAGCAAAGCCGGAACTAGCGAAAGTTACGAGCAGTACTTC.

The chain is built from TRBV11-3 and TRBJ2-3; TRBD2 matches 9 bases. Germline trimming cut 5 bases from V and 5 bases from J; bases unmatched to any gene: 5. CDR1 is SGHNT, CDR2 YENEEA, per germline. The CDR3 sequence is 14 residues long. DNA for the CDR3: TGTGCCAGCAGCCCGGGACTAGCCGGAGATACGCAGTATTTT. Protein sequence: CASSPGLAGDTQYF.

The chain has TRBV5-1 and TRBJ2-7, with D perhaps being TRBD1 or TRBD2 (6 bases each). Between the trimmed V and J ends, which lost 4 bases and 1 base, there was a span of 18 bases. Germline assignment: CDR1 SGHRS and CDR2 YFSETQ. CDR3 size: 16 residues. CDR3 DNA: TGCGCCAGCAGCCGGGGAGGACAGACCTCTTCCTACGAGCAGTACTTC. Translating gives CASSRGGQTSSYEQYF. Variable domain in full (rest from reference TRBV5-1 and TRBJ2-7): KAGVTQTPRYLIKTRGQQVTLSCSPISGHRSVSWYQQTPGQGLQFLFEYFSETQRNKGNFPGRFSGRQFSNSRSEMNVSTLELGDSALYLCASSRGGQTSSYEQYFGPGTRLTVT.

This chain connects TRBV18 to TRBJ2-7, with D hard to call. In germline, CDR1 is KGHSH, CDR2 LQKENI. This CDR3 spans 12 amino acids. Trimming left V 6 bases short and J 5 bases short, with 11 bases between. The CDR3 nucleotides are TGTGCCAGCTCGCAACGGACGGACGAGCAGTACTTC. It specifies CASSQRTDEQYF.

CDR3 amino acids: CASSMFETLSTDTQYF. CDR3 DNA sequence: TGTGCCAGTAGTATGTTTGAGACTCTTAGCACAGATACGCAGTATTTT. V gene TRBV19 combines with J gene TRBJ2-3; D ambiguous. This CDR3 region has 16 residues. Deletions cut 3 bases from V and 0 bases from J, with 13 bases between. CDR1 is LNHDA, CDR2 SQIVND, per germline (reference sequence). The variable domain in full, completed from reference TRBV19 and TRBJ2-3, reads DGGITQSPKYLFRKEGQNVTLSCEQNLNHDAMYWYRQDPGQGLRLIYYSQIVNDFQKGDIAEGYSVSREKKESFPLTVTSAQKNPTAFYLCASSMFETLSTDTQYFGPGTRLTVL.

This chain uses TRBV19 with TRBJ2-5, with TRBD1 matching over 7 bases. J was trimmed by 4 bases and V by 11 bases; bases with no gene match: 10. The germline V gene has CDR1 LNHDA and CDR2 SQIVND (reference sequence). The CDR3 is 13 amino acids. CDR3 in DNA: TGTGCCTCAGGGGGTGGGCGGGTAGAGACCCAGTACTTC. It codes for CASGGGRVETQYF.

The genes are TRBV27 and TRBJ2-1; 9 positions agree with TRBD1. After removal of 2 bases from V and 9 bases from J, the junction contained 8 bases not matched to a gene. CDR1 MNHEY and CDR2 SMNVEV come from the germline V gene (reference sequence). This CDR3 has 15 residues. CDR3 protein: CASSLKGTGILEQFF. CDR3 sequence (DNA): TGTGCCAGCAGTTTAAAAGGGACAGGGATTCTTGAGCAGTTCTTC.